The 13 T cell receptor beta chains given below trace back to one sample, sequenced in a study of cytomegalovirus exposure and HLA in healthy donors. Researchers ran the PCR with 60 Vbeta and 13 Jbeta primers. Sequenced by immunoSEQ multiplex PCR; TCRdb stores in-frame clones only, minus some. The table shows 60,000 or so clones, with over 75% occurring only once. Sequenced material: PBMCs. The receptors derive from a female donor in good health and CMV-seronegative.

The chain combines TRBV5-5 with TRBJ2-5; 11 bases line up with TRBD1. TRBJ2-7 explains the end of the DNA better; the J call may be wrong. Looked up from germline, CDR1 is SGHKS and CDR2 is YYEKEE (reference sequence). The CDR3 sequence is 15 residues long. CDR3 DNA sequence: TGTGCCAGCAGCTTGGTGGGACAGGGGGTCTACGAGCAGTACTTC. This encodes CASSLVGQGVYEQYF.

CDR3 nucleotide sequence: TGTGCCAGCAGTCCAGGGACTGGGCCGAACACCGGGGAGCTGTTTTTT. Translating it yields CASSPGTGPNTGELFF. This sequence joins TRBV7-2 and TRBJ2-2; maybe TRBD2 (6 bases). V was pared by 6 bases and J by 0 bases, with 14 bases between. Germline CDR1 and CDR2: SGHTA and FQGNSA. CDR3 length equals 16 residues.

In this sample, this clone turned up once. CDR3 DNA: TGCGCCAGCAGCCCGCCGAACCTCGGGACAAATAACAATGAGCAGTTCTTC. It codes for CASSPPNLGTNNNEQFF. The chain joins TRBV5-1 to TRBJ2-1; D perhaps matches TRBD1 (6 bases). The CDR3 spans 17 residues. CDR1 and CDR2 (germline): SGHRS, YFSETQ. V was shortened by 4 bases and J by 5 bases, with 22 bases between the two germline ends.

The chain uses TRBV27 and TRBJ2-5; 9 nucleotides agree with TRBD2. The J call could be wrong; TRBJ2-7 is a better fit for the DNA end. CDR1 and CDR2 from the germline V gene are MNHEY and SMNVEV (reference sequence). The CDR3 totals 19 residues. The DNA of the CDR3 is TGTGCCAGCAGGCCTAAACCTGGGCTAGCGGGGTTCTCCTCCTACGAGCAGTACTTC. Its protein is CASRPKPGLAGFSSYEQYF.

As DNA, the CDR3 is TGTGCCATCAGTGAGAGGACAGGGGGACCCACTGAAGCTTTCTTT. This encodes CAISERTGGPTEAFF. The chain is built from TRBV10-3 and TRBJ1-1; 10 nucleotides line up with TRBD1. Germline V CDR1 and CDR2: ENHRY, SYGVKD. This CDR3 is 15 amino acids long. Trimming removed 2 bases from V and 4 bases from J; junction bases left unmatched: 4.

The rearrangement joins TRBV9 to TRBJ2-3, with 9 bases lining up with TRBD2. The CDR3 runs to 16 residues. Germline V gene lookup returns CDR1 SGDLS and CDR2 YYNGEE. Losses at the gene ends were 2 bases for V and 3 bases for J; bases not matched to a gene: 7. The DNA of the CDR3 is TGTGCCAGCAGCGTGGGGCCAGCGGGAGGAACAGATACGCAGTATTTT. It yields the protein CASSVGPAGGTDTQYF.

The chain uses TRBV11-2 and TRBJ2-7, with 8 nucleotides matching TRBD2. The CDR3 length is 15 residues. The germline gives CDR1 SGHAT, CDR2 FQNNGV. V was pared by 1 base and J by 3 bases, with 5 bases of the junction left unmatched. As DNA, the CDR3 is TGTGCCAGCAGCTTAGTCGCGGGGGGACGCTACGAGCAGTACTTC. This sequence encodes CASSLVAGGRYEQYF.

On this clone: At one boundary the junction diverges from the germline segment, which might be a read error. This chain links TRBV6-1 with TRBJ1-5, with D perhaps TRBD1 (6 bases). CDR1 is MNHNS and CDR2 is SASEGT in the germline V gene. The CDR3 spans 9 residues. In DNA form, the CDR3 reads TGTGCCAGCAACGGGGGGGCTTCTTTT. As protein: CASNGGASF.

The chain carries TRBV7-3 and TRBJ2-5; 12 bases line up with TRBD2. Germline V gene sequence: CDR1 SGHTA, CDR2 FQGTGA. After removal of 5 bases from V and 5 bases from J, the junction contained 6 bases not matched to a gene. This CDR3 region has 15 residues. The CDR3 protein is CASSPGLAGTETQYF. CDR3 sequence (DNA): TGTGCCAGCAGCCCAGGACTAGCGGGGACGGAGACCCAGTACTTC.

The V and J genes are TRBV9 and TRBJ2-7; 7 nucleotides agree with TRBD1. CDR1 SGDLS and CDR2 YYNGEE come from the germline V gene. The CDR3 is 13 amino acids. With 3 bases clipped from V and 4 bases from J, the junction kept 4 bases outside the gene matches. CDR3 DNA sequence: TGTGCCAGCAGCGAGACGACAGGGTACGAGCAGTACTTC. Translation gives CASSETTGYEQYF.

This chain connects TRBV18 to TRBJ2-2, with D possibly being TRBD1 (5 bases). Trimming left V 2 bases short and J 1 base short, with 14 bases between. The CDR3 extends over 17 amino acids. CDR1 and CDR2 from the germline V gene are KGHSH and LQKENI. The CDR3 loop reads CASSPEVGRVNTGELFF. As DNA, the CDR3 is TGTGCCAGCTCACCAGAGGTTGGCAGGGTGAACACCGGGGAGCTGTTTTTT. The complete variable domain, with remaining parts taken from reference TRBV18 and TRBJ2-2, reads NAGVMQNPRHLVRRRGQEARLRCSPMKGHSHVYWYRQLPEEGLKFMVYLQKENIIDESGMPKERFSAEFPKEGPSILRIQQVVRGDSAAYFCASSPEVGRVNTGELFFGEGSRLTVL.

This clone was counted once. The chain uses TRBV9 and TRBJ2-5; possible D gene TRBD2, 5 bases. Trimming shortened V by 0 bases and J by 3 bases, and 12 bases separated the two germline ends. CDR1 SGDLS and CDR2 YYNGEE come from the germline V gene. The length of the CDR3 is 15 residues. CDR3 sequence: CASSVGTGIKETQYF. The CDR3 DNA sequence: TGTGCCAGCAGCGTAGGAACGGGAATTAAAGAGACCCAGTACTTC. Variable domain in full (rest from reference TRBV9 and TRBJ2-5): DSGVTQTPKHLITATGQRVTLRCSPRSGDLSVYWYQQSLDQGLQFLIQYYNGEERAKGNILERFSAQQFPDLHSELNLSSLELGDSALYFCASSVGTGIKETQYFGPGTRLLVL.

The chain is built from TRBV19 and TRBJ1-5; TRBD1 might be the D (6 bases). The CDR3 consists of 15 residues. Per the germline V gene, CDR1 is LNHDA and CDR2 is SQIVND (reference sequence). V was clipped by 5 bases and J by 6 bases, with 17 bases between them. CDR3 sequence reads: CASSYRVGDSQPQHF. The CDR3 DNA reads TGTGCCAGTAGTTACAGGGTTGGTGATAGTCAGCCCCAGCATTTT. Looking up the rest from reference TRBV19 and TRBJ1-5 gives the full variable domain: DGGITQSPKYLFRKEGQNVTLSCEQNLNHDAMYWYRQDPGQGLRLIYYSQIVNDFQKGDIAEGYSVSREKKESFPLTVTSAQKNPTAFYLCASSYRVGDSQPQHFGDGTRLSIL.